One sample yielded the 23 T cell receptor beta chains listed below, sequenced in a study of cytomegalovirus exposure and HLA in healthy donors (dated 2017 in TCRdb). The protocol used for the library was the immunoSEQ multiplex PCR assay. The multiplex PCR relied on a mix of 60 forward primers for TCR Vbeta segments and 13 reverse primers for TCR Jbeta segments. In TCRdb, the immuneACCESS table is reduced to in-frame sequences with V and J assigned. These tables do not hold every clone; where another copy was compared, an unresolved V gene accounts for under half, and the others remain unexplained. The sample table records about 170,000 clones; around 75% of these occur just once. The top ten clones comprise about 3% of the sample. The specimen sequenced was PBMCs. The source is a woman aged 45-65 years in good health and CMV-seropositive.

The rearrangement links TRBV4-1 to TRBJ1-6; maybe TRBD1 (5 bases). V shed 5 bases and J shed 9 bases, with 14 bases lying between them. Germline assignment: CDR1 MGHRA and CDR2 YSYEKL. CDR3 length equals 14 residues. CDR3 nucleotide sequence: TGCGCCAGCAGCTTAACTTGGGGCACTTCACCCCTCCACTTT. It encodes CASSLTWGTSPLHF.

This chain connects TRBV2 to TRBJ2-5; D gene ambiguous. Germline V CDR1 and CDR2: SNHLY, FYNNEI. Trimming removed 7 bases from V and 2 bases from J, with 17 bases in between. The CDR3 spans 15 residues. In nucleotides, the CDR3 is TGTGCCAGCACCCAAGAAAACAGAGTACAAGAGACCCAGTACTTC. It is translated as CASTQENRVQETQYF.

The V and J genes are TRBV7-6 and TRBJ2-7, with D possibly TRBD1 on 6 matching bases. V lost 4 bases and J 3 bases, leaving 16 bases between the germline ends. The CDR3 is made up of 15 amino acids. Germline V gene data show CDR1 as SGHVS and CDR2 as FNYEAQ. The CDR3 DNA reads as TGTGCCAGCAGCTCCCTGGGGCCAGGGGACTACGAGCAGTACTTC. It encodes CASSSLGPGDYEQYF.

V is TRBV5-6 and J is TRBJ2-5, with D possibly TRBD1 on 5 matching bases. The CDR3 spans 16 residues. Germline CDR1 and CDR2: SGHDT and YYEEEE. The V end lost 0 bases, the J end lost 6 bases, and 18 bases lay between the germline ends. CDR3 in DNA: TGTGCCAGCAGCTTGGGGTCAGGGCCCTTTCCGAAGACCCAGTACTTC. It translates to CASSLGSGPFPKTQYF.

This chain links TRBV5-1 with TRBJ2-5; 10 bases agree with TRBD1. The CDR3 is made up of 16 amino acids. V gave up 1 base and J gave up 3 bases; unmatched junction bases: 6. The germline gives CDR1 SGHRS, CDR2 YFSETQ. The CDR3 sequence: CASSLLGTGAKETQYF. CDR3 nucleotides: TGCGCCAGCAGCTTGCTAGGGACAGGGGCTAAAGAGACCCAGTACTTC.

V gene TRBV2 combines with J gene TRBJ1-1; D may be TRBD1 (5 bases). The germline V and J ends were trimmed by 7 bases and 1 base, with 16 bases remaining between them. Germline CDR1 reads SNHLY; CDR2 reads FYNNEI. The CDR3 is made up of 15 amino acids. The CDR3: CASTPETVKNTEAFF. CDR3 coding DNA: TGTGCCAGCACCCCGGAGACAGTAAAGAACACTGAAGCTTTCTTT. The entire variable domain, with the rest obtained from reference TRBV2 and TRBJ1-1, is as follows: EPEVTQTPSHQVTQMGQEVILRCVPISNHLYFYWYRQILGQKVEFLVSFYNNEISEKSEIFDDQFSVERPDGSNFTLKIRSTKLEDSAMYFCASTPETVKNTEAFFGQGTRLTVV.

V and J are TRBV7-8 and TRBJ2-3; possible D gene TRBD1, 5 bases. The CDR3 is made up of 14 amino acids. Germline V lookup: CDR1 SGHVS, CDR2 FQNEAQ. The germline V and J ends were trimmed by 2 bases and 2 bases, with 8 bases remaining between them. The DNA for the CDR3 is TGTGCCAGCAGCTTACAGGGTTACACAGATACGCAGTATTTT. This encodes CASSLQGYTDTQYF.

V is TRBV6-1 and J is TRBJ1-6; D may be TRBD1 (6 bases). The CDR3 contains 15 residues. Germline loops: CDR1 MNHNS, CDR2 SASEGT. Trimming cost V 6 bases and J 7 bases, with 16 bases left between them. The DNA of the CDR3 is TGTGCCAGCAGCTGGGAACAGGGTTTCAATTCACCCCTCCACTTT. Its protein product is CASSWEQGFNSPLHF.

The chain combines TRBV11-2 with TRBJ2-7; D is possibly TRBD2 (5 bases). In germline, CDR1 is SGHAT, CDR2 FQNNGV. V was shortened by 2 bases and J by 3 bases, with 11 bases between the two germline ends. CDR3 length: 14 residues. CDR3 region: CASSLSTGIYEQYF. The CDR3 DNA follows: TGTGCCAGCAGCTTAAGTACCGGGATCTACGAGCAGTACTTC.

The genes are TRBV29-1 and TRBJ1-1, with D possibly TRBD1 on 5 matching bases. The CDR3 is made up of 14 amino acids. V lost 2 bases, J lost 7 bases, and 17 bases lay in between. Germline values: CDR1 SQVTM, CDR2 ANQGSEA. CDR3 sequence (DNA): TGCAGCGTTGAAAGGGGCCGGGAGGCGGGTGAAGCTTTCTTT. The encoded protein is CSVERGREAGEAFF.

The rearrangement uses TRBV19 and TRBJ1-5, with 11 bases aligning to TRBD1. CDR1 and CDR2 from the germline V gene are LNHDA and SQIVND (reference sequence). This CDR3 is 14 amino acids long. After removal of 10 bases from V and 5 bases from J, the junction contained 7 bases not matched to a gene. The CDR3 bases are TGTGCCACCGCAGGGACAGGGGGGGATCAGCCCCAGCATTTT. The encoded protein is CATAGTGGDQPQHF.

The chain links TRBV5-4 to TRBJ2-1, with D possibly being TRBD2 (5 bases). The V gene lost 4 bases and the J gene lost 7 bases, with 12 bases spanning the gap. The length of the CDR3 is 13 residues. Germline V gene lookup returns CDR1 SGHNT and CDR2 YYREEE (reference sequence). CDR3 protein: CASSPSRTNEQFF. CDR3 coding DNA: TGTGCCAGCAGCCCAAGCCGGACTAATGAGCAGTTCTTC.

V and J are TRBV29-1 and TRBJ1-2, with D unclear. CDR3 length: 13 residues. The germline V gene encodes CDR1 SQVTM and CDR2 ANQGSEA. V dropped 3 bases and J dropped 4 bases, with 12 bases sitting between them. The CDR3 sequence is CSVEPGYGYGYTF. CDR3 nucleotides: TGCAGCGTTGAGCCGGGGTACGGCTATGGCTACACCTTC.

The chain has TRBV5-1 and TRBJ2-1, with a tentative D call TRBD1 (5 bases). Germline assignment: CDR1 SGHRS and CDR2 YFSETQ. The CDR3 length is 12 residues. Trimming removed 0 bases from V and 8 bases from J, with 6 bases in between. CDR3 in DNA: TGCGCCAGCAGCTTGGGGGGCGATGAGCAGTTCTTC. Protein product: CASSLGGDEQFF.

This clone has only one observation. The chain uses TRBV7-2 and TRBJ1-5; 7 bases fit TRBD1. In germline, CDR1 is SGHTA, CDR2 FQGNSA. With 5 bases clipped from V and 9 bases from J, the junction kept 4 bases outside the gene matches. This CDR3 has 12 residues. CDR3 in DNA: TGTGCCAGCAGCCGGGACAGACTGCCCCAGCATTTT. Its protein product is CASSRDRLPQHF.

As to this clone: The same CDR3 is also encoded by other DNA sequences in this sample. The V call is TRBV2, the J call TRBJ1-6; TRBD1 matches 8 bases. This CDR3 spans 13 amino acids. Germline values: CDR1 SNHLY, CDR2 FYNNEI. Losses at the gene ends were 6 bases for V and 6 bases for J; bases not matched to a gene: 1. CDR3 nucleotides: TGTGCCAGCAGCGGACAGGGTAATTCACCCCTCCACTTT. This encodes CASSGQGNSPLHF.

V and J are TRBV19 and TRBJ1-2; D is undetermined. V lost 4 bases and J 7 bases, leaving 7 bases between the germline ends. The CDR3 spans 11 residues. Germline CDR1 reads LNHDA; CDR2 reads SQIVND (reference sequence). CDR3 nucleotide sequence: TGTGCCAGTAGTACTCTCGGTGGCTACACCTTC. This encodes CASSTLGGYTF.

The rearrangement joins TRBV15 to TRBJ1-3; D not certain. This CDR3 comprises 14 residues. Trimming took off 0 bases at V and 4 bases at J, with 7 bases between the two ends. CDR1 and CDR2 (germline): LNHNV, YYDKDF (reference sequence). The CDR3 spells CATSRETAGNTIYF. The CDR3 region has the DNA TGTGCCACCAGCAGAGAGACTGCCGGAAACACCATATATTTT.

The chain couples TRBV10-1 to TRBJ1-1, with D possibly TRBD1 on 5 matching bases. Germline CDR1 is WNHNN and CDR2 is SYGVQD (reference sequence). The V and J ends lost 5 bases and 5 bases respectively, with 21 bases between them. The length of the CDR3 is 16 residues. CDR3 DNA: TGCGCCAGCAGTCGAGAAGCGATTGGGGGGAAAACTGAAGCTTTCTTT. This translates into CASSREAIGGKTEAFF.

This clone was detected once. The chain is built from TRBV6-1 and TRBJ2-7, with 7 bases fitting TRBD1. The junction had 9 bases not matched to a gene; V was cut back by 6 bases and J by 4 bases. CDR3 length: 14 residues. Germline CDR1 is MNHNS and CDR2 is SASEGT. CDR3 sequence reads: CASSEPGTDYEQYF. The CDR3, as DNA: TGTGCCAGCAGCGAACCCGGGACAGATTACGAGCAGTACTTC.

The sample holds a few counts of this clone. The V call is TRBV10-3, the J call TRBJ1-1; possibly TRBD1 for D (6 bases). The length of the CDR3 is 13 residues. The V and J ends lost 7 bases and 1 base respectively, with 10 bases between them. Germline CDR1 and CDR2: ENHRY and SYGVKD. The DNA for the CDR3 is TGTGCCATCAAGGCCAGGGGGAACACTGAAGCTTTCTTT. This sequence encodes CAIKARGNTEAFF.

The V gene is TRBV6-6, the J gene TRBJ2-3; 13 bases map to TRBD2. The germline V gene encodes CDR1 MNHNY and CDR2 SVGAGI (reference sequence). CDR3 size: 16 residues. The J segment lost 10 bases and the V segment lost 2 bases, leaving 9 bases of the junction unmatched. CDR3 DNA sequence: TGTGCCAGCAGTTACCCGACTAGCGGGGGGAAGCGTGCGCAGTATTTT. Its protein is CASSYPTSGGKRAQYF.

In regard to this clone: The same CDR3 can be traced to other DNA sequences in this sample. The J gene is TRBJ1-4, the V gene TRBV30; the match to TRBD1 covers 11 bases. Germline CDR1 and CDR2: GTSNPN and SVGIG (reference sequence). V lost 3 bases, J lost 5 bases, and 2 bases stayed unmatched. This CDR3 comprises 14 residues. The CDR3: CAWRGDRGNEKLFF. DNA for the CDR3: TGTGCCTGGAGGGGGGACAGGGGGAATGAAAAACTGTTTTTT.